This T cell receptor (beta chain) came from a study of beta chain features in type 1 diabetes. CDR1 and CDR2 from the germline V gene are SGHTA and FQGNSA. V lost 2 bases to trimming and J lost 8 bases; unmatched junction nucleotides: 9. The CDR3 runs to 15 residues. Investigators reverse transcribed all isolated RNA, so they sequenced expressed TCRB transcripts. The data were produced by immunoSEQ multiplex PCR, yet TCRdb's version contains in-frame clones alone and is incomplete. The profile shows 250,000 to 350,000 clones, 12% to 15% of them singletons. This clone was observed a handful of times. The chain employs TRBV7-2 and TRBJ1-2, with 9 bases aligning to TRBD1. The specimen sequenced was central memory CD4+ T cells from blood. The receptor was isolated from a man under 40 in good health. The CDR3 bases are TGTGCCAGCAGCTTAAAAACAGGGGGCGCGAGCGGCTACACCTTC. This sequence encodes CASSLKTGGASGYTF.